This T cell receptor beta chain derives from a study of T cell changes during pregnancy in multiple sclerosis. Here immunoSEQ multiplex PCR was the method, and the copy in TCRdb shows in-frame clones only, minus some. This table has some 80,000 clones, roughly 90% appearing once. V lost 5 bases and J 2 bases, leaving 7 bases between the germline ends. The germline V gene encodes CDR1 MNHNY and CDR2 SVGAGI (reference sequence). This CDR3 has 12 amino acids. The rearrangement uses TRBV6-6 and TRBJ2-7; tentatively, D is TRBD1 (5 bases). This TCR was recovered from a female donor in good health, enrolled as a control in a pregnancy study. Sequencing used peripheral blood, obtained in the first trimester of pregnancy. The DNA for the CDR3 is TGTGCCAGCAGTCAAGGGGCCTACGAGCAGTACTTC. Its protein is CASSQGAYEQYF.